Following are 15 T cell receptor beta chains from one sample sequenced in a study of blood T cells in healthy people across ages. Primers used in a second PCR of about 7 to 12 cycles were a sample-barcoded 5' primer and a J-beta primer mix. Using its own MiXCR run on the 5' RACE reads, TCRdb lists one record per CDR3 protein. Among about 1.8 million distinct CDR3 sequences listed, less than 50% were seen once. Sample: blood. These receptors were obtained from a woman aged 40 to 50 in good health.

This clonotype has ten or more counts. The chain carries TRBV7-2 and TRBJ2-1; D not resolved. CDR1 is SGHTA, CDR2 FQGNSA, per germline. Trimming shortened V by 5 bases and J by 0 bases, and 8 bases separated the two germline ends. This CDR3 has 14 residues. CDR3 nucleotide sequence: TGTGCCAGCAGCCCCCCCAGCTCCTACAATGAGCAGTTCTTC. It yields the protein CASSPPSSYNEQFF.

This clonotype appeared a few times. The chain couples TRBV24-1 to TRBJ2-4; weak D call: TRBD1 (6 bases). V shed 12 bases and J shed 2 bases, with 13 bases lying between them. The length of the CDR3 is 13 residues. Germline assignment: CDR1 KGHDR and CDR2 SFDVKD. CDR3 loop: CAPRQATKNIQYF. The CDR3 DNA reads as TGTGCCCCCCGACAGGCAACCAAAAACATTCAGTACTTC.

The V and J genes are TRBV11-2 and TRBJ2-1, with D tentatively TRBD1 (6 bases). Per germline, CDR1 SGHAT and CDR2 FQNNGV. This CDR3 is 15 amino acids long. The V end lost 5 bases, the J end lost 9 bases, and 20 bases lay between the germline ends. CDR3 sequence: CASSALAGDFREQFF. The DNA for the CDR3 is TGTGCCAGCAGCGCACTGGCAGGGGATTTCCGTGAGCAGTTCTTC.

This clonotype was detected only a few times. J is TRBJ2-5 and V is TRBV6-2 or TRBV6-3; TRBD2 is a possible D gene (6 bases). This CDR3 has 16 residues. Trimming removed 7 bases from V and 4 bases from J, with 22 bases in between. The germline CDR1 and CDR2 sequences are MNHEY and SVGEGT. The CDR3 DNA follows: TGTGCCAGCACTGGGGAGCGGGCACCCAGAAGAGAGACCCAGTACTTC. Translated: CASTGERAPRRETQYF.

The genes are TRBV6-5 and TRBJ1-2; 7 bases agree with TRBD1. CDR3 length: 13 amino acids. Germline lookup yields CDR1 MNHEY and CDR2 SVGAGI. Trimming cost V 7 bases and J 6 bases; bases outside gene matches: 8. In DNA form, the CDR3 reads TGTGCCAGCATGGTGCCAGGGGGGCATGGCTACACCTTC. Translating gives CASMVPGGHGYTF.

This clonotype turned up a few times. The chain employs TRBV2 and TRBJ1-1; D is unclear. With 2 bases removed from V and 1 base from J, the gap between germline ends came to 5 bases. Germline CDR1 and CDR2: SNHLY and FYNNEI. The CDR3 has 13 amino acids. CDR3 loop: CASSELGNTEAFF. In DNA form, the CDR3 reads TGTGCCAGCAGTGAATTGGGGAACACTGAAGCTTTCTTT.

V usage is TRBV4-1 and J usage is TRBJ2-1; TRBD2 is a possible D gene (5 bases). V was cut by 5 bases and J by 0 bases, with 11 bases left in between. Germline V lookup: CDR1 MGHRA, CDR2 YSYEKL. This CDR3 region has 15 residues. The CDR3 DNA reads as TGCGCCAGCAGCATGGACTGGGTCTCCTACAATGAGCAGTTCTTC. Its protein is CASSMDWVSYNEQFF.

This clonotype appeared a single time. The chain links TRBV7-2 to TRBJ2-1, with 10 bases matching TRBD2. The V and J ends lost 7 bases and 6 bases, in that order; junction bases with no gene match: 9. The CDR3 spans 15 residues. Germline loops: CDR1 SGHTA, CDR2 FQGNSA. In nucleotides, the CDR3 is TGTGCCAGCACCAAAGTGGCTAGCGGGGGCAATGAGCAGTTCTTC. This encodes CASTKVASGGNEQFF.

This sequence joins TRBV7-2 and TRBJ1-4; 10 nucleotides match TRBD1. The CDR3 loop spans 16 amino acids. With 4 bases clipped from V and 11 bases from J, the junction kept 13 bases outside the gene matches. Germline values: CDR1 SGHTA, CDR2 FQGNSA. The CDR3 DNA reads as TGTGCCAGCAGCTCAGGGACAGGGGTTCTGAGGGAGAAACTGTTTTTT. Translating gives CASSSGTGVLREKLFF.

Concerning this clonotype: The junction and the germline gene differ at one end; a read error may be behind it. The rearrangement links TRBV6-2 or TRBV6-3 to TRBJ2-1, with D hard to call. The CDR3 length is 12 residues. The germline CDR1 and CDR2 sequences are MNHEY and SVGEGT. Here the CDR3 DNA reads TGTGCCCGCAGTTACTCGTACAATGAGCAGTTCTTC. It translates to CARSYSYNEQFF.

The genes are TRBV5-1 and TRBJ2-3; tentatively, D is TRBD1 or TRBD2 (5 bases each). CDR1 is SGHRS and CDR2 is YFSETQ in the germline V gene. V dropped 4 bases and J dropped 14 bases, with 14 bases sitting between them. CDR3 size: 11 residues. The CDR3 protein is CASSVGTRRYF. The CDR3 DNA is TGCGCCAGCAGCGTAGGGACCCGGCGGTATTTT.

In its sample, this clonotype was seen once. V is TRBV20-1 and J is TRBJ2-4; 10 bases fit TRBD1. The germline gives CDR1 DFQATT, CDR2 SNEGSKA (reference sequence). The CDR3 is 15 amino acids. With V trimmed by 3 bases and J by 7 bases, 9 bases remained unmatched. The DNA of the CDR3 is TGCAGTGCTAGGTTACGGACAGGGGGGGGGAACATTCAGTACTTC. Amino acid sequence: CSARLRTGGGNIQYF.

This clonotype was counted a few times. The chain has TRBV4-1 and TRBJ2-1; TRBD1 might be the D (5 bases). The V end was cut by 0 bases, the J end by 7 bases, with 16 bases between. Germline CDR1 and CDR2: MGHRA and YSYEKL. The CDR3 runs 16 residues. CDR3 in amino acids: CASSQDFGRVPNEQFF. CDR3 bases: TGCGCCAGCAGCCAAGATTTCGGCAGGGTACCAAATGAGCAGTTCTTC.

The chain combines TRBV20-1 with TRBJ1-2; D is unresolved. Per germline, CDR1 DFQATT and CDR2 SNEGSKA (reference sequence). V lost 6 bases, J lost 2 bases, and 13 bases lay in between. The CDR3 is 13 amino acids. As DNA, the CDR3 is TGCAGTGCCGCGGGGAGAGGGAACTATGGCTACACCTTC. Encoded protein: CSAAGRGNYGYTF.

The sample holds a few counts of this clonotype. The chain joins TRBV5-1 to TRBJ2-7; tentative D call: TRBD1 (6 bases). The CDR3 loop spans 15 amino acids. Per germline, CDR1 SGHRS and CDR2 YFSETQ. Trimming shortened V by 6 bases and J by 1 base, and 17 bases separated the two germline ends. CDR3 in DNA: TGCGCCAGCACGACCGGACAGCAACCTTCCTACGAGCAGTACTTC. Translating gives CASTTGQQPSYEQYF.